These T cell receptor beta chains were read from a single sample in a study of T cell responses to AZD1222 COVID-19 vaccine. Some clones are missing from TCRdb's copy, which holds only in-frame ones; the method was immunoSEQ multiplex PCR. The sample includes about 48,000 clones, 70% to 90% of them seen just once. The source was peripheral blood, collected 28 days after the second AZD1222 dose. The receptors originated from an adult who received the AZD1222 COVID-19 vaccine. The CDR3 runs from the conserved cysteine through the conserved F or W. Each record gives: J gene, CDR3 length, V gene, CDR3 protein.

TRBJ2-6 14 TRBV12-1 CASSSGQGSNVLTF
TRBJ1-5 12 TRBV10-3 CAPLRTKGPQHF
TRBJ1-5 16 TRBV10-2 CASTENPTGTNQPQHF
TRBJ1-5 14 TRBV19 CASLDSPGTQPQHF
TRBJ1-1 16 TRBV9 CASSARLGGAPTEAFF
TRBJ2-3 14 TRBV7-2 CASSLALGEDTQYF
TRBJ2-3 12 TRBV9 CASSISTDTQYF
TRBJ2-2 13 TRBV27 CASRSGGAGELFF
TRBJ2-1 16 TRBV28 CASSWWTASSYNEQFF
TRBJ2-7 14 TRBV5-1 CASSLLERSYEQYF
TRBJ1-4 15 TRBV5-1 CASSFPAPTNEKLFF
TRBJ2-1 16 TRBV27 CASSSLAGGPYNEQFF
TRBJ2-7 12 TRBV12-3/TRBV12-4 CASSRDSYEQYF